This entry lists 29 T cell receptor beta chains sequenced from one sample in a study of T-cell memory formation after mild COVID-19. TCRdb re-called the 5' RACE reads through MiXCR, storing one row per CDR3 protein. The table shows 250,000 to 350,000 distinct CDR3 sequences, with about 17% occurring only once. The sequenced sample consisted of PBMCs or a T cell subset sorted from them (not recorded which). These receptors came from a man between 18 and 29 years old who had mild COVID-19 (a few samples of this study predate the infection). Cell type and time point are not known.

This clonotype was counted a few times. The chain carries TRBV27 and TRBJ1-6; no clear D. CDR3 length: 16 amino acids. Looked up from germline, CDR1 is MNHEY and CDR2 is SMNVEV (reference sequence). The V and J ends lost 2 bases and 15 bases respectively, with 23 bases between them. This CDR3 reads CASSLRQTTRQRLLHF. CDR3 DNA: TGTGCCAGCAGTTTAAGGCAAACGACGCGGCAAAGGCTCCTCCACTTT.

This chain links TRBV12-5 with TRBJ2-3, with D perhaps TRBD1 or TRBD2 (6 bases each). The CDR3 spans 17 residues. The germline V gene has CDR1 LGHNT and CDR2 FRNRAP. V shed 7 bases and J shed 3 bases, with 23 bases lying between them. CDR3 residues: CASATRIPGANTDTQYF. The CDR3 DNA reads as TGTGCTAGTGCAACGAGGATCCCGGGGGCTAATACAGATACGCAGTATTTT.

This chain connects TRBV29-1 to TRBJ2-5; the D gene is possibly TRBD1 (6 bases). Trimming shortened V by 5 bases and J by 5 bases, and 12 bases separated the two germline ends. The germline V gene has CDR1 SQVTM and CDR2 ANQGSEA. This CDR3 has 12 amino acids. Here the CDR3 reads CSVTQGRETQYF. The CDR3 nucleotides read TGCAGCGTTACACAGGGTCGGGAGACCCAGTACTTC. The variable domain in full, with the rest retrieved from reference TRBV29-1 and TRBJ2-5, is SAVISQKPSRDICQRGTSLTIQCQVDSQVTMMFWYRQQPGQSLTLIATANQGSEATYESGFVIDKFPISRPNLTFSTLTVSNMSPEDSSIYLCSVTQGRETQYFGPGTRLLVL.

This clonotype was observed a few times. The chain is built from TRBV7-2 and TRBJ1-1; D not resolved. Trimming cost V 3 bases and J 1 base, with 15 bases left between them. The germline V gene encodes CDR1 SGHTA and CDR2 FQGNSA. This CDR3 is built from 16 residues. In DNA form, the CDR3 reads TGTGCCAGCAGCTTCGAATCGTTCCGCTGGAACACTGAAGCTTTCTTT. This encodes CASSFESFRWNTEAFF.

The chain is built from TRBV20-1 and TRBJ2-3, with D possibly TRBD2 on 5 matching bases. This CDR3 spans 13 amino acids. V was trimmed by 0 bases and J by 12 bases, leaving 16 bases between them. Germline V gives CDR1 DFQATT, CDR2 SNEGSKA (reference sequence). The CDR3, as DNA: TGCAGTGCTAGAGATTTGGATAGCGCGTCTCAGTATTTT. The encoded protein is CSARDLDSASQYF.

This clonotype was seen a few times. The chain joins TRBV6-5 to TRBJ2-3; TRBD2 matches 7 bases. J was trimmed by 2 bases and V by 0 bases; bases with no gene match: 8. Per germline, CDR1 MNHEY and CDR2 SVGAGI. The length of the CDR3 is 17 residues. The CDR3, as DNA: TGTGCCAGCAGTTACTCCTCCGGTCGGGGGGTCACAGATACGCAGTATTTT. Protein product: CASSYSSGRGVTDTQYF.

This clonotype was seen more than once but under ten times. V gene TRBV7-9 combines with J gene TRBJ1-2, with unresolved D. The CDR3 is made up of 14 amino acids. Per germline, CDR1 SEHNR and CDR2 FQNEAQ (reference sequence). With 5 bases removed from V and 0 bases from J, the gap between germline ends came to 10 bases. The CDR3 loop reads CASSPYPANYGYTF. DNA of the CDR3: TGTGCCAGCAGCCCATACCCGGCTAACTATGGCTACACCTTC.

This clonotype has just a few counts. V usage is TRBV12-5 and J usage is TRBJ1-1; no clear D. The CDR3 is 17 residues long. The germline V and J ends were trimmed by 7 bases and 5 bases, with 26 bases remaining between them. Germline V gene sequence: CDR1 LGHNT, CDR2 FRNRAP. In nucleotides, the CDR3 is TGTGCTAGTGTCCTTTTCGGGAGGGATGGATTGGCGACTGAAGCTTTCTTT. Protein sequence: CASVLFGRDGLATEAFF.

This clonotype was seen a handful of times. This chain connects TRBV12-3 or TRBV12-4 to TRBJ2-2, with 8 bases lining up with TRBD1. After removal of 6 bases from V and 6 bases from J, the junction contained 6 bases not matched to a gene. CDR3 length: 14 residues. The CDR3 loop is CASRRTGFAGELFF. CDR3 nucleotides: TGTGCCAGCAGAAGGACAGGGTTTGCCGGGGAGCTGTTTTTT.

This clonotype was counted between two and nine times. The V call is TRBV3-1, the J call TRBJ2-1, with a weak D call TRBD2 (5 bases). The CDR3 runs to 15 residues. The V end lost 0 bases, the J end lost 5 bases, and 11 bases lay between the germline ends. Germline lookup yields CDR1 LGHDT and CDR2 YNNKEL (reference sequence). The CDR3 here is CASSQDAAGNNEQFF. The CDR3 coding sequence is TGTGCCAGCAGCCAAGATGCTGCCGGGAACAATGAGCAGTTCTTC.

This clonotype was detected only a few times. The gene calls are TRBV16 and TRBJ2-2; unclear D gene. The germline V gene encodes CDR1 KGHSY and CDR2 FQNENV. The CDR3 loop spans 12 amino acids. V lost 3 bases and J lost 3, with 2 bases in between. CDR3 amino acids: CASSHYTGELFF. The CDR3, as DNA: TGTGCCAGCAGCCACTACACCGGGGAGCTGTTTTTT.

The rearrangement uses TRBV5-5 and TRBJ1-2; D unresolved. V was cut by 3 bases and J by 4 bases, with 13 bases left in between. The length of the CDR3 is 14 residues. Germline V gene sequence: CDR1 SGHKS, CDR2 YYEKEE (reference sequence). The DNA of the CDR3 is TGTGCCAGCAGCTCCACGTTTTTGAGCTATGGCTACACCTTC. Its translation: CASSSTFLSYGYTF. Based on the CDR3 plus reference TRBV5-5 and TRBJ1-2, the full variable domain is DAGVTQSPTHLIKTRGQQVTLRCSPISGHKSVSWYQQVLGQGPQFIFQYYEKEERGRGNFPDRFSARQFPNYSSELNVNALLLGDSALYLCASSSTFLSYGYTFGSGTRLTVV.

Written as DNA, the CDR3 is TGTGCCAGCAGCGTAGCGGTAGACTCCTACGAGCAGTACTTC. Its protein product is CASSVAVDSYEQYF. The chain carries TRBV9 and TRBJ2-7, with D unclear. Trimming removed 0 bases at V and 0 bases at J, with 7 bases between. Germline lookup yields CDR1 SGDLS and CDR2 YYNGEE. The CDR3 spans 14 residues.

The chain carries TRBV7-2 and TRBJ2-1; possible D gene TRBD2, 5 bases. With 5 bases removed from V and 13 bases from J, the gap between germline ends came to 15 bases. The CDR3 is made up of 12 amino acids. Germline loops: CDR1 SGHTA, CDR2 FQGNSA. The CDR3 sequence is CASSPMRDSQFF. CDR3 bases: TGTGCCAGCAGCCCTATGAGGGATTCCCAGTTCTTC.

This clonotype was picked up a small number of times. V is TRBV7-6 and J is TRBJ2-3, with TRBD2 identical over 7 bases. Germline V CDR1 and CDR2: SGHVS, FNYEAQ. The ends lost 2 bases at V and 1 base at J; junction bases unmatched: 6. This CDR3 is 16 amino acids long. CDR3 sequence (DNA): TGTGCCAGCAGCTTAAAGCGGGGCCGGGGCACAGATACGCAGTATTTT. Encoded protein: CASSLKRGRGTDTQYF.

V and J are TRBV14 and TRBJ2-7; 7 positions agree with TRBD1. Germline V gene sequence: CDR1 SGHDN, CDR2 FVKESK. Trimming took 0 bases from V and 3 from J; bases not matched to a gene: 2. The CDR3 length is 14 residues. Written as DNA, the CDR3 is TGTGCCAGCAGCCAAGATGCAGGGGGCTACGAGCAGTACGTC. It specifies CASSQDAGGYEQYV.

This clonotype was seen only a few times. The chain has TRBV7-2 and TRBJ2-1, with D hard to call. CDR1 is SGHTA, CDR2 FQGNSA, per germline. The V end lost 6 bases, the J end lost 9 bases, and 15 bases lay between the germline ends. This CDR3 comprises 13 residues. Written as DNA, the CDR3 is TGTGCCAGCAGACTGCCAGGCCCTATTGAGCAGTTCTTC. As protein: CASRLPGPIEQFF.

This clonotype was seen more than once but under ten times. The chain employs TRBV18 and TRBJ1-1; 7 nucleotides agree with TRBD1. The CDR3 runs 15 residues. J lost 2 bases, V lost 3 bases, and 6 bases had no gene match. Germline V gene data show CDR1 as KGHSH and CDR2 as LQKENI. For the CDR3, the DNA is TGTGCCAGCTCACCCTTCGGGACAGTTAACACTGAAGCTTTCTTT. Amino acid sequence: CASSPFGTVNTEAFF.

V and J are TRBV19 and TRBJ2-2; D gene ambiguous. V shed 5 bases and J shed 3 bases, with 19 bases lying between them. This CDR3 has 17 residues. Germline values: CDR1 LNHDA, CDR2 SQIVND (reference sequence). The CDR3 sequence is CASSQSLGLGYTGELFF. The CDR3 DNA reads as TGTGCCAGTAGTCAAAGCCTGGGTTTGGGTTACACCGGGGAGCTGTTTTTT.

This clonotype came up a few times. This rearrangement joins TRBV12-3 or TRBV12-4 to TRBJ2-5, with D tentatively TRBD1 or TRBD2 (5 bases each). This CDR3 has 14 residues. V gave up 5 bases and J gave up 2 bases, with 12 bases separating them. CDR3 in amino acids: CASSPKEGQETQYF. For the CDR3, the DNA is TGTGCCAGCAGTCCGAAAGAGGGGCAAGAGACCCAGTACTTC.

This chain links TRBV29-1 with TRBJ1-1, with D unclear. The CDR3 covers 12 residues. Germline lookup yields CDR1 SQVTM and CDR2 ANQGSEA. V lost 4 bases and J 2 bases, leaving 8 bases between the germline ends. The CDR3 protein is CSVVSLNTEAFF. For the CDR3, the DNA is TGCAGCGTTGTAAGTCTCAACACTGAAGCTTTCTTT.

The V gene is TRBV18, the J gene TRBJ2-7; no reliable D call. The CDR3 totals 13 residues. V lost 2 bases and J 5 bases, leaving 10 bases between the germline ends. Germline CDR1 is KGHSH and CDR2 is LQKENI. CDR3: CASSPISANEQYF. CDR3 DNA sequence: TGTGCCAGCTCACCAATTTCCGCGAACGAGCAGTACTTC.

This clonotype showed up just a few times. This chain joins TRBV4-1 and TRBJ2-7; tentatively, D is TRBD2 (6 bases). The V and J ends lost 1 base and 7 bases respectively, with 14 bases between them. In germline, CDR1 is MGHRA, CDR2 YSYEKL. This CDR3 comprises 14 residues. CDR3 residues: CASSQGEPGEEQYV. CDR3 bases: TGCGCCAGCAGCCAAGGCGAGCCGGGGGAAGAGCAGTACGTC.

The chain carries TRBV12-5 and TRBJ2-7; possible D gene TRBD1, 6 bases. The CDR3 consists of 12 residues. Germline V lookup: CDR1 LGHNT, CDR2 FRNRAP. V lost 8 bases, J lost 3 bases, and 11 bases lay in between. CDR3 in amino acids: CASQGSFYEQYF. CDR3 DNA sequence: TGTGCTAGTCAGGGGTCGTTCTACGAGCAGTACTTC. Looking up the rest from reference TRBV12-5 and TRBJ2-7 gives the full variable domain: DARVTQTPRHKVTEMGQEVTMRCQPILGHNTVFWYRQTMMQGLELLAYFRNRAPLDDSGMPKDRFSAEMPDATLATLKIQPSEPRDSAVYFCASQGSFYEQYFGPGTRLTVT.

This clonotype was counted a few times. This chain uses TRBV7-2 with TRBJ1-4, with no clear D. Germline V gene data show CDR1 as SGHTA and CDR2 as FQGNSA. Trimming pared 1 base from V and 5 bases from J, leaving 11 bases between. This CDR3 spans 15 amino acids. CDR3 DNA: TGTGCCAGCAGCTTAGAGATAGGGTTGAATGAAAAACTGTTTTTT. Translation gives CASSLEIGLNEKLFF.

This clonotype occurred many times. V is TRBV18 and J is TRBJ1-6; D not certain. The V gene's germline CDR1 is KGHSH and CDR2 LQKENI. V lost 6 bases, J lost 7 bases, and 19 bases lay in between. The length of the CDR3 is 16 residues. For the CDR3, the DNA is TGTGCCAGCTCTGTCAGGATGGAGGCTTGGAATTCACCCCTCCACTTT. Protein sequence: CASSVRMEAWNSPLHF.

This clonotype was observed a handful of times. The chain joins TRBV20-1 to TRBJ2-2; TRBD2 is a possible D gene (6 bases). The CDR3 totals 13 residues. V was pared by 5 bases and J by 8 bases, with 15 bases between. From germline, CDR1 is DFQATT and CDR2 SNEGSKA (reference sequence). The CDR3 loop reads CSAAGTQQGELFF. The CDR3 DNA reads as TGCAGTGCTGCCGGGACTCAGCAAGGGGAGCTGTTTTTT.

This clonotype was seen only a few times. V gene TRBV7-2 combines with J gene TRBJ2-3; D could derive from TRBD1 or TRBD2 (5 bases each). This CDR3 comprises 14 residues. V lost 0 bases to trimming and J lost 4 bases, with 8 bases between them. The germline CDR1 and CDR2 sequences are SGHTA and FQGNSA. CDR3 region: CASSLAGRADTQYF. Here the CDR3 DNA reads TGTGCCAGCAGCTTAGCGGGACGGGCAGATACGCAGTATTTT.

The table lists this clonotype with a few counts. As DNA, the CDR3 is TGTGCCAGCAGTGCCCCGGGACAGGGGGGAGGCTACACCTTC. Residues: CASSAPGQGGGYTF. The chain employs TRBV28 and TRBJ1-2, with TRBD1 matching over 11 bases. The length of the CDR3 is 14 residues. Trimming took 5 bases from V and 8 from J; bases not matched to a gene: 7. The V gene's germline CDR1 is MDHEN and CDR2 SYDVKM.